This TCR beta chain was captured in a study of radiotherapy plus CTLA-4 blockade in lung cancer. Germline loops: CDR1 SGDLS, CDR2 YYNGEE. The CDR3 sequence is 14 residues long. V was trimmed by 1 base and J by 5 bases, leaving 12 bases between them. Libraries were prepared by immunoSEQ multiplex PCR; TCRdb keeps only in-frame clonotypes and omits some of them. The sample includes tens of thousands of clones, 78% of them seen just once. V usage is TRBV9 and J usage is TRBJ2-5, with D perhaps matching TRBD2 (6 bases). Sample: peripheral blood, taken from a patient treated with radiotherapy plus ipilimumab. The origin of this receptor is a human donor with non-small cell lung cancer who had a partial response to radiotherapy plus ipilimumab. Some clones in this sample may be carry-over from other donors' samples. CDR3 sequence reads: CASSVRWGDETQYF. The DNA of the CDR3 is TGTGCCAGCAGCGTACGTTGGGGGGACGAGACCCAGTACTTC. Variable domain in full (rest from reference TRBV9 and TRBJ2-5): DSGVTQTPKHLITATGQRVTLRCSPRSGDLSVYWYQQSLDQGLQFLIQYYNGEERAKGNILERFSAQQFPDLHSELNLSSLELGDSALYFCASSVRWGDETQYFGPGTRLLVL.